These 21 T cell receptor beta chains came from one sample sequenced in a study of blood T cells in healthy people across ages. Next came a second PCR, run for roughly 6 to 11 cycles, which used a sample-barcoded 5' primer along with a J-beta primer mix. In TCRdb, the 5' RACE reads were re-called with MiXCR into one record per CDR3 protein. In the table there are 1.5 million to 2 million distinct CDR3 sequences, 25% to 30% of which are singletons. Material for sequencing was blood. These receptor sequences come from a woman aged 25-40 years in good health.

This clonotype was detected ten times or more. The chain is built from TRBV10-3 and TRBJ2-1, with 7 nucleotides matching TRBD1. The germline V gene encodes CDR1 ENHRY and CDR2 SYGVKD. V shed 6 bases and J 0 bases; nucleotides not matched to a gene: 2. This CDR3 has 14 residues. The chain's CDR3 is CAIRGTASYNEQFF. The CDR3 region has the DNA TGTGCCATCAGAGGGACAGCCTCCTACAATGAGCAGTTCTTC.

The chain couples TRBV5-5 to TRBJ1-1, with D tentatively TRBD1 (5 bases). The V gene lost 2 bases and the J gene lost 5 bases, with 16 bases spanning the gap. This CDR3 has 15 residues. Germline V gene lookup returns CDR1 SGHKS and CDR2 YYEKEE (reference sequence). The CDR3 loop is CASSLSGTVVTEAFF. CDR3 nucleotide sequence: TGTGCCAGCAGCTTATCAGGGACGGTGGTAACTGAAGCTTTCTTT.

The rearrangement joins TRBV12-3 or TRBV12-4 to TRBJ1-1; tentative D call: TRBD1 (5 bases). V lost 4 bases and J 1 base, leaving 10 bases between the germline ends. CDR3 length equals 14 residues. CDR3 in DNA: TGTGCCAGCAGTTCCTCGACAGAGAACACTGAAGCTTTCTTT. It encodes CASSSSTENTEAFF.

This clonotype was detected ten times or more. This chain links TRBV5-1 with TRBJ2-7; 7 positions agree with TRBD2. V lost 7 bases and J lost 0; bases outside the gene matches: 13. The CDR3 contains 16 residues. Looked up from germline, CDR1 is SGHRS and CDR2 is YFSETQ. The CDR3 DNA follows: TGCGCCAGCTCGCCTAGATCCGGCGGGAGCTCCTACGAGCAGTACTTC. Its translation is CASSPRSGGSSYEQYF.

In this sample, this clonotype turned up once. This chain connects TRBV10-3 to TRBJ1-4, with TRBD1 matching over 8 bases. Germline trimming cut 5 bases from V and 8 bases from J; bases unmatched to any gene: 7. The CDR3 has 14 amino acids. The germline CDR1 and CDR2 sequences are ENHRY and SYGVKD. CDR3 nucleotides: TGTGCCATCAGTCCGACAGGGGAGCGAGAAAAACTGTTTTTT. Translating gives CAISPTGEREKLFF.

V usage is TRBV7-2 and J usage is TRBJ2-7; TRBD2 matches 10 bases. Per the germline V gene, CDR1 is SGHTA and CDR2 is FQGNSA. The V gene end was trimmed by 3 bases and the J gene end by 7 bases; junction bases not matched to a gene: 12. The CDR3 sequence is 16 residues long. The CDR3 spells CASSFSGGARPREQYF. The CDR3 DNA sequence: TGTGCCAGCAGCTTCAGCGGGGGGGCCAGGCCGCGAGAGCAGTACTTC.

Comment on this clonotype: This clone may be a read error of a much larger clone one base away. The chain has TRBV10-3 and TRBJ2-1; maybe TRBD2 (5 bases). CDR1 ENHRY and CDR2 SYGVKD come from the germline V gene. CDR3 length equals 16 residues. Trimming pared 2 bases from V and 10 bases from J, leaving 21 bases between. CDR3 region: CAISEGWNLIDYEQFF. Here the CDR3 DNA reads TGTGCCATCAGTGAGGGATGGAATCTCATTGACTACGAGCAGTTCTTC.

This clonotype was seen only a few times. The chain recombines TRBV6-5 with TRBJ1-4, with TRBD1 identical over 7 bases. Germline V gene sequence: CDR1 MNHEY, CDR2 SVGAGI. J was trimmed by 6 bases and V by 4 bases; bases with no gene match: 5. The CDR3 has 14 amino acids. CDR3 protein: CASSFDRAHEKLFF. For the CDR3, the DNA is TGTGCCAGCAGTTTCGACAGGGCCCATGAAAAACTGTTTTTT.

The V and J genes are TRBV9 and TRBJ1-2, with D hard to call. The V end lost 1 base, the J end lost 4 bases, and 8 bases lay between the germline ends. Per the germline V gene, CDR1 is SGDLS and CDR2 is YYNGEE. The CDR3 sequence is 13 residues long. This chain's CDR3 is CASSVSQFYGYTF. CDR3 DNA: TGTGCCAGCAGCGTATCCCAGTTCTATGGCTACACCTTC.

V gene TRBV10-3 combines with J gene TRBJ1-4, with D possibly TRBD1 on 6 matching bases. CDR3 size: 15 residues. V was cut by 3 bases and J by 8 bases, with 16 bases left in between. The germline CDR1 and CDR2 sequences are ENHRY and SYGVKD. The CDR3 here is CAISELAQGREKLFF. The CDR3 nucleotides read TGTGCCATCAGTGAATTAGCGCAGGGGCGCGAAAAACTGTTTTTT.

This clonotype was seen more than once but under ten times. Relative to the germline gene, one junction end is altered; a read error may explain this. This chain joins TRBV7-2 and TRBJ1-2; D remains unclear. The germline CDR1 and CDR2 sequences are SGHTA and FQGNSA. This CDR3 has 15 residues. The CDR3 nucleotides read TGTGCCAGCAGCTTAGTTGGAGGGTTTAACCATGGCTACACCTTC. This encodes CASSLVGGFNHGYTF.

This clonotype appeared a few times. This chain connects TRBV29-1 to TRBJ2-7, with D possibly being TRBD1 or TRBD2 (5 bases each). CDR3 length: 14 residues. Germline V lookup: CDR1 SQVTM, CDR2 ANQGSEA. V was trimmed by 7 bases and J by 2 bases, leaving 18 bases between them. This CDR3 is CSAKTGTSAYEQYF. In DNA, the CDR3 is TGCAGCGCTAAAACCGGGACGTCGGCCTACGAGCAGTACTTC.

This clonotype was observed a handful of times. A single base separates this from a much larger clone, so it may be a read error. V is TRBV29-1 and J is TRBJ2-1; a possible D gene is TRBD2 (5 bases). With 7 bases removed from V and 6 bases from J, the gap between germline ends came to 13 bases. CDR1 SQVTM and CDR2 ANQGSEA come from the germline V gene. The CDR3 loop spans 12 amino acids. CDR3 in DNA: TGCAGCGGGAGGCCCCTACGCAATGAGCAGTTCTTC. As protein: CSGRPLRNEQFF.

V and J are TRBV24-1 and TRBJ2-3, with TRBD1 matching 11 bases. With 5 bases clipped from V and 6 bases from J, the junction kept 6 bases outside the gene matches. Germline V gene data show CDR1 as KGHDR and CDR2 as SFDVKD. The CDR3 length is 15 residues. CDR3 amino acids: CATSARTGGMDTQYF. The CDR3 DNA reads TGTGCCACCAGTGCCCGGACAGGGGGCATGGATACGCAGTATTTT.

The V call is TRBV7-9, the J call TRBJ1-2; unclear D gene. The V end lost 4 bases, the J end lost 0 bases, and 9 bases lay between the germline ends. Per the germline V gene, CDR1 is SEHNR and CDR2 is FQNEAQ (reference sequence). The CDR3 consists of 14 residues. The CDR3 sequence is CASSSMAANYGYTF. CDR3 DNA sequence: TGTGCCAGCAGCTCCATGGCAGCTAACTATGGCTACACCTTC.

V and J are TRBV10-3 and TRBJ1-2; 7 bases agree with TRBD1. This CDR3 spans 13 amino acids. CDR1 and CDR2 (germline): ENHRY, SYGVKD. V shed 2 bases, J shed 4 bases, and the junction held 1 base outside the gene matches. CDR3 in DNA: TGTGCCATCAGTGAGGGACAGGTCTATGGCTACACCTTC. Amino acid sequence: CAISEGQVYGYTF.

This clonotype was seen a handful of times. The V gene is TRBV7-2, the J gene TRBJ2-1; 7 positions agree with TRBD2. This CDR3 region has 13 residues. In germline, CDR1 is SGHTA, CDR2 FQGNSA. J gave up 9 bases and V 5 bases, and 7 bases lay outside the gene matches. The CDR3 nucleotides read TGTGCCAGCAGCCCCGAGCGGGACTTTGAGCAGTTCTTC. Its translation: CASSPERDFEQFF.

V and J are TRBV2 and TRBJ1-4; D uncertain. CDR1 is SNHLY and CDR2 is FYNNEI in the germline V gene. The germline V and J ends were trimmed by 7 bases and 8 bases, with 20 bases remaining between them. This CDR3 has 15 residues. The CDR3 sequence: CASTQATVDWEKLFF. Written as DNA, the CDR3 is TGTGCCAGCACGCAGGCAACCGTGGATTGGGAAAAACTGTTTTTT.

CDR3 DNA: TGTGCCATCAGTGAGAGGGGTGAGGGGGAGACCCAGTTCTTC. It codes for CAISERGEGETQFF. The gene calls are TRBV10-3 and TRBJ2-1, with a weak D call TRBD1 (6 bases). Deletions cut 2 bases from V and 13 bases from J, with 18 bases between. Germline CDR1 is ENHRY and CDR2 is SYGVKD. The CDR3 covers 14 residues.

This clonotype was recorded at least ten times. The chain recombines TRBV29-1 with TRBJ2-3; TRBD2 is a possible D gene (5 bases). Trimming removed 7 bases at V and 3 bases at J, with 8 bases between. CDR3 length: 11 amino acids. Germline V lookup: CDR1 SQVTM, CDR2 ANQGSEA. CDR3 sequence reads: CSGTQTDTQYF. The CDR3 nucleotides are TGCAGCGGGACTCAGACAGATACGCAGTATTTT.

In this sample, this clonotype turned up many times. The junction and the germline gene differ at one end; a read error may be behind it. The CDR3, as DNA: TGTGCCAGCAGATCAGAAGATACGCAGTATTTT. Its translation is CASRSEDTQYF. The chain employs TRBV5-1 and TRBJ2-3, with D uncertain. CDR1 and CDR2 from the germline V gene are SGHRS and YFSETQ. The CDR3 has 11 amino acids.